These 13 T cell receptor beta chains came from one sample sequenced in a study of identical twins. TCRdb used MiXCR to reprocess the 5' RACE reads, holding one entry per CDR3 protein. The sample records hundreds of thousands of distinct CDR3 sequences, approximately 8.5% being singletons. This sample also appeared in a second study, on yellow fever vaccine responses in identical twins.

Material: memory (CD45RO+) T cells sorted from blood. These receptors all stem from a woman under 30 in good health.

The rearrangement joins TRBV5-5 to TRBJ2-2; 10 bases agree with TRBD2. CDR3 size: 17 residues. Germline V gives CDR1 SGHKS, CDR2 YYEKEE (reference sequence). The V and J ends lost 4 bases and 9 bases, in that order; junction bases with no gene match: 15. In DNA form, the CDR3 reads TGTGCCAGCAGCCCGCACGTCGTGCCTAGCGGGAGCCGGGAGCTGTTTTTT. Protein product: CASSPHVVPSGSRELFF.

This clonotype has only a few counts. The chain carries TRBV20-1 and TRBJ1-1, with unresolved D. Between the trimmed V and J ends, which lost 1 base and 3 bases, there was a span of 6 bases. Germline CDR1 is DFQATT and CDR2 is SNEGSKA (reference sequence). The CDR3 loop spans 12 amino acids. DNA for the CDR3: TGCAGTGCTAGAGTAATGGACACTGAAGCTTTCTTT. Protein: CSARVMDTEAFF.

This clonotype has a handful of counts. J is TRBJ2-7 and V is TRBV3-1, with TRBD1 identical over 8 bases. CDR1 and CDR2 from the germline V gene are LGHDT and YNNKEL (reference sequence). Trimming removed 3 bases from V and 6 bases from J; junction bases left unmatched: 4. CDR3 length: 13 amino acids. CDR3 DNA: TGTGCCAGCAGCCAGCAGGGGGCTGGCGAGCAGTACGTC. Translation: CASSQQGAGEQYV.

This clonotype was detected ten times or more. V gene TRBV4-1 combines with J gene TRBJ2-3; 9 nucleotides agree with TRBD2. Germline trimming cut 2 bases from V and 1 base from J; bases unmatched to any gene: 4. In germline, CDR1 is MGHRA, CDR2 YSYEKL. The length of the CDR3 is 16 residues. DNA of the CDR3: TGCGCCAGCAGCCAATTGCCTAGCGGGGGCACAGATACGCAGTATTTT. It codes for CASSQLPSGGTDTQYF.

This clonotype appeared many times. This rearrangement joins TRBV12-3 or TRBV12-4 to TRBJ2-2, with D unclear. This CDR3 is built from 14 residues. Trimming cost V 5 bases and J 6 bases, with 13 bases left between them. The CDR3 DNA follows: TGTGCCAGCAGTGACATGAACCCACCCGGGGAGCTGTTTTTT. Its translation: CASSDMNPPGELFF.

In this sample, this clonotype turned up a few times. V and J are TRBV27 and TRBJ2-2, with 12 bases lining up with TRBD2. The CDR3 spans 16 residues. The J segment lost 4 bases and the V segment lost 4 bases, leaving 4 bases of the junction unmatched. CDR1 is MNHEY and CDR2 is SMNVEV in the germline V gene (reference sequence). The CDR3 spells CASSSLGLAGTGELFF. DNA for the CDR3: TGTGCCAGCAGTTCCCTGGGACTAGCGGGCACCGGGGAGCTGTTTTTT.

This clonotype appeared many times. This chain connects TRBV6-5 to TRBJ2-6, with 10 bases fitting TRBD2. J gave up 0 bases and V 4 bases, and 6 bases lay outside the gene matches. The CDR3 runs to 18 residues. Germline V lookup: CDR1 MNHEY, CDR2 SVGAGI. The CDR3, as DNA: TGTGCCAGCAGTTTTCTAGCGGGAGCTGTCTCTGGGGCCAACGTCCTGACTTTC. Translating it yields CASSFLAGAVSGANVLTF.

This clonotype was seen ten or more times. This sequence joins TRBV5-1 and TRBJ2-1, with D unclear. V dropped 0 bases and J dropped 0 bases, with 7 bases sitting between them. The CDR3 length is 15 residues. From germline, CDR1 is SGHRS and CDR2 YFSETQ. CDR3 bases: TGCGCCAGCAGCTTGGCTCCCAGCTCCTACAATGAGCAGTTCTTC. Translated, it gives CASSLAPSSYNEQFF.

The chain couples TRBV3-1 to TRBJ2-3; TRBD1 matches 7 bases. The CDR3 contains 16 residues. CDR1 and CDR2 from the germline V gene are LGHDT and YNNKEL (reference sequence). V dropped 1 base and J dropped 1; count of bases not matched to a gene: 5. The DNA of the CDR3 is TGTGCCAGCAGCCAAGCCCCAACAGGGGGCACAGATACGCAGTATTTT. Protein sequence: CASSQAPTGGTDTQYF.

The table lists this clonotype with a few counts. The V gene is TRBV24-1, the J gene TRBJ2-2; D is perhaps TRBD1 (6 bases). This CDR3 has 16 residues. Trimming took off 4 bases at V and 1 base at J, with 12 bases between the two ends. Germline lookup yields CDR1 KGHDR and CDR2 SFDVKD. CDR3 coding DNA: TGTGCCACCAGTGACTGGACAGCGAAGAACACCGGGGAGCTGTTTTTT. Protein: CATSDWTAKNTGELFF.

This clonotype was counted many times. The genes are TRBV5-1 and TRBJ2-3, with D perhaps matching TRBD1 (5 bases). This CDR3 has 13 residues. V was shortened by 3 bases and J by 6 bases, with 11 bases between the two germline ends. Per the germline V gene, CDR1 is SGHRS and CDR2 is YFSETQ. The CDR3: CASSSQGPDTQYF. The CDR3 DNA reads TGCGCCAGCAGCTCCCAGGGCCCCGATACGCAGTATTTT.

This clonotype was seen only a few times. The J gene is TRBJ2-1, the V gene TRBV25-1; a weak D match, TRBD2 (6 bases). This CDR3 region has 15 residues. With 2 bases removed from V and 8 bases from J, the gap between germline ends came to 16 bases. Germline loops: CDR1 MGHDK, CDR2 SYGVNS. CDR3 sequence: CASSELTSLVDEQFF. The CDR3 region has the DNA TGTGCCAGCAGTGAACTTACTAGCCTAGTTGATGAGCAGTTCTTC.

Many counts were recorded for this clonotype. One junction end disagrees with the germline gene, perhaps due to a read error. The V and J genes are TRBV2 and TRBJ1-2; TRBD1 is a possible D gene (5 bases). CDR1 is SNHLY and CDR2 is FYNNEI in the germline V gene. The CDR3 extends over 16 amino acids. In DNA, the CDR3 is TGTGCCAGCAGTGAAAGTTTAAGGGACCGAAACTTTGGCTACACCTTC. As protein: CASSESLRDRNFGYTF.